The 18 T cell receptor beta chains given below trace back to one sample, sequenced in a study of graft-versus-host responses after intestinal transplantation. Method: immunoSEQ multiplex PCR; TCRdb's copy keeps in-frame clones and lacks some. The sample records roughly 96,000 clones, 91% being singletons. Their specific antigens are unknown. Source: unstimulated CD8+ T cells sorted from spleen or lymph node cells, taken before intestinal transplant. These receptors originate from a human donor who received an intestinal transplant.

The chain combines TRBV11-3 with TRBJ1-1; 8 bases fit TRBD1. Trimming at V came to 5 bases and at J to 1 base, leaving 9 bases not matched to a gene. The CDR3 loop spans 16 amino acids. CDR1 SGHNT and CDR2 YENEEA come from the germline V gene. CDR3 nucleotide sequence: TGTGCCAGCAGCGAGAACAGGGGGAAAAGGAACACTGAAGCTTTCTTT. This translates into CASSENRGKRNTEAFF.

This clone appeared once. The V gene is TRBV7-2, the J gene TRBJ2-5; 9 bases map to TRBD1. The germline V gene has CDR1 SGHTA and CDR2 FQGNSA. CDR3 length: 14 amino acids. Trimming cost V 5 bases and J 3 bases; bases outside gene matches: 4. The chain's CDR3 is CASSPWDREETQYF. The CDR3 DNA reads TGTGCCAGCAGCCCATGGGACAGGGAAGAGACCCAGTACTTC. The whole variable domain, filled in from reference TRBV7-2 and TRBJ2-5, reads GAGVSQSPSNKVTEKGKDVELRCDPISGHTALYWYRQSLGQGLEFLIYFQGNSAPDKSGLPSDRFSAERTGGSVSTLTIQRTQQEDSAVYLCASSPWDREETQYFGPGTRLLVL.

The rearrangement links TRBV27 to TRBJ2-1; D might be TRBD2 (5 bases). CDR1 is MNHEY and CDR2 is SMNVEV in the germline V gene (reference sequence). The CDR3 length is 13 residues. Trimming removed 2 bases at V and 9 bases at J, with 11 bases between. CDR3 sequence (DNA): TGTGCCAGCAGTTTAAGAGGGTCGGGTGAGCAGTTCTTC. Protein: CASSLRGSGEQFF.

This rearrangement joins TRBV5-4 to TRBJ1-2; 8 bases are shared with TRBD1. The germline gives CDR1 SGHNT, CDR2 YYREEE (reference sequence). This CDR3 spans 16 amino acids. V lost 2 bases, J lost 7 bases, and 13 bases stayed unmatched. As DNA, the CDR3 is TGTGCCAGCAGCTTTCCTTGGACAGGGCCCATCGGTGGCTACACCTTC. Translating gives CASSFPWTGPIGGYTF.

The chain joins TRBV29-1 to TRBJ2-1; D is perhaps TRBD2 (8 bases). In germline, CDR1 is SQVTM, CDR2 ANQGSEA. CDR3 length: 16 residues. The V gene lost 8 bases and the J gene lost 4 bases, with 24 bases spanning the gap. CDR3 protein: CSLAPREGALYNEQFF. The CDR3 DNA follows: TGCAGCTTAGCCCCACGGGAGGGGGCCCTTTACAATGAGCAGTTCTTC.

The chain uses TRBV28 and TRBJ2-1, with TRBD2 matching over 8 bases. The CDR3 totals 16 residues. The germline V gene has CDR1 MDHEN and CDR2 SYDVKM. Germline trimming cut 5 bases from V and 6 bases from J; bases unmatched to any gene: 12. This CDR3 reads CASSTWGSGIVNEQFF. In DNA form, the CDR3 reads TGTGCCAGCAGTACCTGGGGTAGCGGGATCGTCAATGAGCAGTTCTTC.

The rearrangement joins TRBV11-2 to TRBJ2-2, with TRBD2 identical over 10 bases. V dropped 3 bases and J dropped 0; count of bases not matched to a gene: 4. The CDR3 contains 17 residues. Germline V gene data show CDR1 as SGHAT and CDR2 as FQNNGV. This CDR3 reads CASSFSLAGPNTGELFF. In DNA, the CDR3 is TGTGCCAGCAGCTTCTCACTAGCGGGACCGAACACCGGGGAGCTGTTTTTT.

V gene TRBV19 combines with J gene TRBJ2-1, with D unresolved. In germline, CDR1 is LNHDA, CDR2 SQIVND (reference sequence). The CDR3 sequence is 13 residues long. Trimming removed 3 bases from V and 5 bases from J, with 8 bases in between. The CDR3 spells CASSMKPNNEQFF. For the CDR3, the DNA is TGTGCCAGTAGTATGAAGCCCAACAATGAGCAGTTCTTC.

This chain uses TRBV4-3 with TRBJ2-1; D gene uncertain. This CDR3 region has 13 residues. V lost 0 bases, J lost 12 bases, and 12 bases lay in between. Germline V gene lookup returns CDR1 LGHNA and CDR2 YSLEER. CDR3 sequence reads: CASSQDLGQWQFF. The CDR3 region has the DNA TGCGCCAGCAGCCAAGATCTTGGGCAGTGGCAGTTCTTC.

This chain links TRBV7-9 with TRBJ2-1, with TRBD2 matching 11 bases. The germline V gene has CDR1 SEHNR and CDR2 FQNEAQ (reference sequence). The CDR3 has 15 residues. Trimming took 0 bases from V and 6 from J; bases not matched to a gene: 1. Here the CDR3 DNA reads TGTGCCAGCAGCTTAGCTAGCGGGGGGGCCAATGAGCAGTTCTTC. Translated: CASSLASGGANEQFF. Full variable domain (rest looked up from reference TRBV7-9 and TRBJ2-1): DTGVSQNPRHKITKRGQNVTFRCDPISEHNRLYWYRQTLGQGPEFLTYFQNEAQLEKSRLLSDRFSAERPKGSFSTLEIQRTEQGDSAMYLCASSLASGGANEQFFGPGTRLTVL.

The chain uses TRBV5-4 and TRBJ1-1; unclear D gene. CDR1 SGHNT and CDR2 YYREEE come from the germline V gene (reference sequence). This CDR3 comprises 13 residues. V was pared by 4 bases and J by 0 bases, with 7 bases between. The CDR3 DNA sequence: TGTGCCAGCAGCCCGCAGGTGAACACTGAAGCTTTCTTT. Translating it yields CASSPQVNTEAFF.

This chain joins TRBV6-5 and TRBJ2-3, with a possible D match to TRBD1 (5 bases). The CDR3 has 16 amino acids. Germline V gene lookup returns CDR1 MNHEY and CDR2 SVGAGI. V dropped 0 bases and J dropped 6 bases, with 16 bases sitting between them. CDR3 amino acids: CASSYSNTGVLDTQYF. The DNA of the CDR3 is TGTGCCAGCAGTTACTCAAATACAGGAGTTCTCGATACGCAGTATTTT.

The genes are TRBV19 and TRBJ2-1; TRBD2 might be the D (6 bases). This CDR3 has 16 residues. Germline V CDR1 and CDR2: LNHDA, SQIVND (reference sequence). The V gene lost 0 bases and the J gene lost 2 bases, with 11 bases spanning the gap. The CDR3 nucleotides are TGTGCCAGTAGTATAGATCCTAGCGACCCCTACAATGAGCAGTTCTTC. Its protein product is CASSIDPSDPYNEQFF.

The chain links TRBV27 to TRBJ2-7; D call uncertain. Between the trimmed V and J ends, which lost 6 bases and 3 bases, there was a span of 12 bases. CDR1 and CDR2 from the germline V gene are MNHEY and SMNVEV (reference sequence). This CDR3 comprises 13 residues. The CDR3: CASRLGKFYEQYF. The CDR3 DNA follows: TGTGCCAGCAGATTGGGCAAATTCTACGAGCAGTACTTC.

The rearrangement links TRBV10-3 to TRBJ2-7; TRBD2 is a possible D gene (5 bases). Between the trimmed V and J ends, which lost 2 bases and 4 bases, there was a span of 12 bases. This CDR3 spans 14 amino acids. Per the germline V gene, CDR1 is ENHRY and CDR2 is SYGVKD. In DNA form, the CDR3 reads TGTGCCATCAGTGAGCCGGGGAATCGGTACGAGCAGTACTTC. Amino acids: CAISEPGNRYEQYF.

The CDR3, as DNA: TGTGCCAGCAGCGTAGCTGAAGGACTAGCGACCTACGAGCAGTACTTC. This encodes CASSVAEGLATYEQYF. The rearrangement joins TRBV9 to TRBJ2-7, with 9 bases fitting TRBD2. V lost 0 bases and J lost 2; bases outside the gene matches: 6. CDR1 and CDR2 (germline): SGDLS, YYNGEE. CDR3 length: 16 amino acids.

The rearrangement links TRBV4-2 to TRBJ1-5, with TRBD1 matching over 7 bases. CDR3 size: 16 residues. The V and J ends lost 1 base and 0 bases, in that order; junction bases with no gene match: 3. Germline-derived CDR1 and CDR2 are LGHNA and YNFKEQ. The CDR3 region is CASSQGDRYSNQPQHF. The CDR3 region has the DNA TGTGCCAGCAGCCAAGGGGACAGATATAGCAATCAGCCCCAGCATTTT.

This clone was seen a few times. The CDR3 is CASSYSVNEQFF. Here the CDR3 DNA reads TGTGCCAGCAGTTACTCCGTGAATGAGCAGTTCTTC. The chain employs TRBV6-6 and TRBJ2-1; no clear D gene. This CDR3 has 12 residues. V was pared by 0 bases and J by 7 bases, with 4 bases between. Per germline, CDR1 MNHNY and CDR2 SVGAGI (reference sequence).